This TCR beta chain was sequenced for a study of beta chain features in type 1 diabetes. In the case of this clone: Its antigen remains unknown.

Broader study findings: It was not settled here whether HLA type affects TCRB rearrangement.

Germline values: CDR1 MGHRA, CDR2 YSYEKL. CDR3 length: 19 amino acids. Deletions cut 3 bases from V and 4 bases from J, with 26 bases between. The authors reverse transcribed all of the isolated RNA, so sequencing captured expressed TCRB transcripts. Sequencing was performed with immunoSEQ multiplex PCR; in TCRdb, only in-frame clones are kept and a portion is missing. The sample yields under 450,000 clones, about 15% seen once. This clonotype was sampled from a man aged 30-40 years in good health. The chain employs TRBV4-1 and TRBJ2-3; perhaps TRBD2 as D (5 bases). The sequencing input was naive CD4+ T cells from blood. Here the CDR3 DNA reads TGCGCCAGCAGCCAGCCGGGAAAGTCCACTACCACTGGCGCAGATACGCAGTATTTT. The encoded protein is CASSQPGKSTTTGADTQYF.